This T cell receptor (beta chain) was sequenced for a study of shared clonotypes between healthy human individuals. Using immunoSEQ multiplex PCR, the repertoire was profiled, and TCRdb retains in-frame clones only, with some absent. Here the sample spans 1.5 million to 1.9 million clones, 95% to 99% being singletons. V lost 0 bases and J 0 bases, leaving 15 bases between the germline ends. The CDR3 contains 16 residues. Germline CDR1 is SQVTM and CDR2 is ANQGSEA. The material sequenced was naive CD4+ T cells sorted from blood. Subset indicated: CD45RA+ positively selected. The source of this sequence is a man aged 25 to 45 in good health. V gene TRBV29-1 combines with J gene TRBJ2-7; D is tentatively TRBD1 or TRBD2 (5 bases each). CDR3 nucleotide sequence: TGCAGCGTTGAAGATGGGGGTCCAGGTCTCTCCTACGAGCAGTACTTC. This sequence encodes CSVEDGGPGLSYEQYF.